The 21 T cell receptor beta chains below were found in one sample sequenced in a study of T cell responses to AZD1222 COVID-19 vaccine. Assay: immunoSEQ multiplex PCR; the TCRdb copy retains only in-frame clones and omits some. The sample carries approximately 110,000 clones, approximately 89% recorded once. The specimen comprised peripheral blood, sampled 28 days after the second AZD1222 dose. Receptors were obtained from an adult who received the AZD1222 COVID-19 vaccine.

This chain uses TRBV4-1 with TRBJ1-2; D gene ambiguous. The CDR3 runs to 15 residues. V was trimmed by 1 base and J by 4 bases, leaving 13 bases between them. Germline lookup yields CDR1 MGHRA and CDR2 YSYEKL. This chain's CDR3 is CASSQAGSRTYGYTF. The DNA for the CDR3 is TGCGCCAGCAGCCAAGCCGGGAGCCGGACCTATGGCTACACCTTC.

The CDR3 here is CSNGGFGTGELFF. CDR3 coding DNA: TGTTCCAATGGGGGGTTCGGCACCGGGGAGCTGTTTTTT. The chain is built from TRBV5-6 and TRBJ2-2, with D tentatively TRBD2 (6 bases). CDR1 and CDR2 (germline): SGHDT, YYEEEE. The CDR3 is made up of 13 amino acids.

The V call is TRBV10-1, the J call TRBJ1-2, with D possibly matching TRBD1 (5 bases). The CDR3 is 12 amino acids. The germline V gene has CDR1 WNHNN and CDR2 SYGVQD (reference sequence). V was cut by 4 bases and J by 7 bases, with 10 bases left in between. The CDR3 region is CASSGTSGGYTF. The CDR3 bases are TGCGCCAGCAGTGGGACATCCGGTGGCTACACCTTC.

This chain connects TRBV5-1 to TRBJ1-3; D call uncertain. V dropped 2 bases and J dropped 1 base, with 10 bases sitting between them. The CDR3 spans 15 residues. The germline V gene encodes CDR1 SGHRS and CDR2 YFSETQ. CDR3: CASSFLAESGNTIYF. The DNA of the CDR3 is TGCGCCAGCAGCTTCCTCGCAGAGTCTGGAAACACCATATATTTT.

This chain joins TRBV7-6 and TRBJ1-3; 8 bases match TRBD1. This CDR3 has 15 amino acids. Trimming removed 5 bases from V and 5 bases from J; junction bases left unmatched: 8. CDR1 SGHVS and CDR2 FNYEAQ come from the germline V gene. The DNA of the CDR3 is TGTGCCAGCAGCCTCCGACAGGGGCTACGAAACACCATATATTTT. This gives the protein CASSLRQGLRNTIYF.

This clone was detected a few times. The chain carries TRBV19 and TRBJ1-2; possible D gene TRBD1, 5 bases. Germline CDR1 and CDR2: LNHDA and SQIVND (reference sequence). The V gene lost 3 bases and the J gene lost 4 bases, with 18 bases spanning the gap. The CDR3 totals 16 residues. The CDR3 here is CASSILLGTTSYGYTF. The CDR3, as DNA: TGTGCCAGTAGTATCCTTTTGGGGACTACTAGCTATGGCTACACCTTC.

The rearrangement uses TRBV28 and TRBJ2-2, with 11 bases aligning to TRBD2. Germline V CDR1 and CDR2: MDHEN, SYDVKM. The CDR3 loop spans 15 amino acids. V was clipped by 10 bases and J by 4 bases; unmatched bases: 8. The chain's CDR3 is CATATSGELTGELFF. As DNA, the CDR3 is TGTGCCACCGCGACTAGCGGGGAGCTCACCGGGGAGCTGTTTTTT.

V gene TRBV4-3 combines with J gene TRBJ1-2; a possible D gene is TRBD1 (6 bases). V was trimmed by 0 bases and J by 6 bases, leaving 17 bases between them. CDR1 is LGHNA, CDR2 YSLEER, per germline. The length of the CDR3 is 16 residues. The CDR3 reads CASSQERGGSVNGYTF. CDR3 sequence (DNA): TGCGCCAGCAGCCAAGAAAGGGGGGGCTCGGTAAATGGCTACACCTTC.

V and J are TRBV5-4 and TRBJ2-7, with 7 positions matching TRBD1. The CDR3 spans 15 residues. The V segment lost 4 bases and the J segment 3 bases; nucleotides outside the gene matches: 10. Germline V lookup: CDR1 SGHNT, CDR2 YYREEE (reference sequence). CDR3 DNA: TGTGCCAGCAGCGGGACGGACAGGAAAAACTACGAGCAGTACTTC. Translated, it gives CASSGTDRKNYEQYF.

The V and J genes are TRBV2 and TRBJ1-3; no reliable D call. Germline CDR1 is SNHLY and CDR2 is FYNNEI. The V gene lost 2 bases and the J gene lost 0 bases, with 8 bases spanning the gap. The CDR3 consists of 15 residues. The CDR3 bases are TGTGCCAGCAGTGAACGGAGCGCCTCTGGAAACACCATATATTTT. Its translation: CASSERSASGNTIYF.

The genes are TRBV7-9 and TRBJ2-3; TRBD2 matches 9 bases. This CDR3 is 17 amino acids long. Germline V CDR1 and CDR2: SEHNR, FQNEAQ (reference sequence). V was pared by 5 bases and J by 2 bases, with 11 bases of the junction left unmatched. This CDR3 is CASSKSRAGGPTDTQYF. CDR3 bases: TGTGCCAGCAGCAAGTCGCGGGCGGGGGGGCCCACAGATACGCAGTATTTT.

The V call is TRBV21-1, the J call TRBJ1-1. TRBV21-1 is a known pseudogene. This CDR3 is 15 amino acids long. CDR3 sequence: CASSKSGRRNTEAFF. The DNA for the CDR3 is TGTGCCAGCAGCAAATCGGGCCGGAGGAACACTGAAGCTTTCTTT.

This rearrangement joins TRBV5-1 to TRBJ2-5; 12 bases are a match to TRBD1. Germline CDR1 is SGHRS and CDR2 is YFSETQ. The junction had 6 bases not matched to a gene; V was cut back by 3 bases and J by 3 bases. The CDR3 runs 16 residues. CDR3 coding DNA: TGCGCCAGCAGCTCCGGGACAGGGGGCGGTAAAGAGACCCAGTACTTC. This codes for CASSSGTGGGKETQYF.

This clone was seen more than once but under ten times. The chain employs TRBV25-1 and TRBJ2-7; D may correspond to TRBD1 or TRBD2 (5 bases each). The CDR3 runs to 14 residues. Germline V gene sequence: CDR1 MGHDK, CDR2 SYGVNS. Trimming removed 5 bases from V and 7 bases from J, with 18 bases in between. CDR3 region: CASSPGTGLLEQYF. CDR3 nucleotides: TGTGCCAGCAGTCCCGGGACCGGTCTTTTAGAGCAGTACTTC.

This chain joins TRBV7-9 and TRBJ1-6; D gene uncertain. The CDR3 sequence is 15 residues long. Trimming stripped 1 base from V and 6 bases from J, with 10 bases between. Germline V CDR1 and CDR2: SEHNR, FQNEAQ (reference sequence). CDR3 DNA: TGTGCCAGCAGCTTAGTGGGCACAAGTAATTCACCCCTCCACTTT. Translated, it gives CASSLVGTSNSPLHF.

This sequence joins TRBV6-2 or TRBV6-3 and TRBJ2-3; D perhaps matches TRBD2 (6 bases). The CDR3 length is 18 residues. Between the trimmed V and J ends, which lost 2 bases and 4 bases, there was a span of 22 bases. Germline CDR1 and CDR2: MNHEY and SVGEGT. CDR3 nucleotide sequence: TGTGCCAGCAGTTACACACTCGGCTCTAGCGAGGGGTCAGATACGCAGTATTTT. This translates into CASSYTLGSSEGSDTQYF.

Turning to this clone: Other nucleotide sequences in the sample specify the same CDR3. V is TRBV4-1 and J is TRBJ2-1; D is unclear. The CDR3 contains 13 residues. Germline assignment: CDR1 MGHRA and CDR2 YSYEKL. Trimming removed 0 bases at V and 7 bases at J, with 7 bases between. CDR3: CASSQDYVNEQFF. CDR3 in DNA: TGCGCCAGCAGCCAAGATTACGTTAATGAGCAGTTCTTC.

The chain uses TRBV7-2 and TRBJ2-5; maybe TRBD1 (5 bases). Germline lookup yields CDR1 SGHTA and CDR2 FQGNSA. The germline V and J ends were trimmed by 0 bases and 3 bases, with 8 bases remaining between them. The CDR3 covers 14 residues. CDR3 nucleotides: TGTGCCAGCAGCTTAGCTGTCAGGGAAGAGACCCAGTACTTC. It translates to CASSLAVREETQYF.

This clone was counted once. The chain combines TRBV7-2 with TRBJ1-2; TRBD1 is a possible D gene (5 bases). Between the trimmed V and J ends, which lost 3 bases and 3 bases, there was a span of 11 bases. This CDR3 spans 14 amino acids. CDR1 and CDR2 from the germline V gene are SGHTA and FQGNSA. Written as DNA, the CDR3 is TGTGCCAGCAGCTTCATCAGGGACGACTATGGCTACACCTTC. Its translation: CASSFIRDDYGYTF.

The chain carries TRBV9 and TRBJ1-6; possibly TRBD1 for D (6 bases). Germline V lookup: CDR1 SGDLS, CDR2 YYNGEE. V lost 3 bases and J lost 13, with 20 bases in between. The CDR3 extends over 15 amino acids. The CDR3 spells CASSEGGSAGRPLHF. The CDR3 nucleotides read TGTGCCAGCAGCGAGGGGGGGTCCGCCGGTCGTCCCCTCCACTTT.

The chain links TRBV5-3 to TRBJ2-3; 12 bases are a match to TRBD1. TRBV5-3 qualifies as an ORF whose function is uncertain. Trimming at V came to 7 bases and at J to 3 bases, leaving 9 bases not matched to a gene. The CDR3 sequence is 16 residues long. CDR3 bases: TGTGCCAGATTCCGAGGGACAGGGGGCGCAACAGATACGCAGTATTTT. Protein product: CARFRGTGGATDTQYF.